A single sample is the source of the 10 T cell receptor beta chains below, sequenced in a study of blood T cells in healthy people across ages. A second PCR, run for roughly 6 to 11 cycles, used a sample-barcoded 5' primer plus a J-beta primer mix. TCRdb re-called the 5' RACE reads through MiXCR, storing one row per CDR3 protein. The sample comprises hundreds of thousands of distinct CDR3 sequences, less than 25% of which are singletons, and approximately 10% rests with the top ten. This sample also belongs to another study, concerning T cells of mothers and their children.

Sequencing input: blood. All receptors derive from a boy aged 10-17 years in good health.

This clonotype appeared a few times. The chain has TRBV13 and TRBJ1-4; 11 nucleotides align to TRBD1. This CDR3 spans 17 amino acids. CDR1 and CDR2 from the germline V gene are PRHDT and FYEKMQ (reference sequence). Trimming removed 6 bases from V and 0 bases from J; junction bases left unmatched: 6. The CDR3 loop reads CASRSGQGVATNEKLFF. The CDR3 DNA reads TGTGCCAGCAGATCGGGACAGGGGGTTGCAACTAATGAAAAACTGTTTTTT.

To note about this clonotype: One end of the junction varies from germline; a read error may be responsible. This chain connects TRBV7-7 to TRBJ2-2, with unresolved D. Germline assignment: CDR1 SSHAT and CDR2 FNYEAQ (reference sequence). The CDR3 totals 14 residues. The DNA of the CDR3 is TGTGCTAGCAGCTTAACGACGACTACCGGGGAGCTGTTTTTT. It encodes CASSLTTTTGELFF.

The rearrangement joins TRBV7-6 to TRBJ2-5, with D maybe TRBD2 (6 bases). The CDR3 extends over 14 amino acids. The V end lost 5 bases, the J end lost 1 base, and 11 bases lay between the germline ends. Germline loops: CDR1 SGHVS, CDR2 FNYEAQ. The CDR3, as DNA: TGTGCCAGCAGCGAGCTAGCGCTCCAAGAGACCCAGTACTTC. It yields the protein CASSELALQETQYF.

This clonotype occurred a few times. The chain has TRBV7-9 and TRBJ1-6, with D possibly TRBD1 on 6 matching bases. Per germline, CDR1 SEHNR and CDR2 FQNEAQ (reference sequence). V was clipped by 2 bases and J by 0 bases, with 17 bases between them. The CDR3 has 19 residues. The CDR3 nucleotides are TGTGCCAGCAGCTTACCTCAACGGACAGAGCTCTCCTATAATTCACCCCTCCACTTT. Amino acids: CASSLPQRTELSYNSPLHF.

This chain connects TRBV7-9 to TRBJ2-3; 7 bases fit TRBD1. The V gene's germline CDR1 is SEHNR and CDR2 FQNEAQ (reference sequence). The length of the CDR3 is 15 residues. The ends lost 3 bases at V and 1 base at J; junction bases unmatched: 4. The CDR3 DNA reads TGTGCCAGCAGCTTTACAGGGGTGGGCACAGATACGCAGTATTTT. This codes for CASSFTGVGTDTQYF.

This clonotype turned up a few times. This chain uses TRBV15 with TRBJ2-7; D uncertain. Germline CDR1 LNHNV, CDR2 YYDKDF (reference sequence). V lost 0 bases and J 0 bases, leaving 9 bases between the germline ends. This CDR3 comprises 15 residues. For the CDR3, the DNA is TGTGCCACCAGCAGAGACGACTTACTCTCCTACGAGCAGTACTTC. Encoded protein: CATSRDDLLSYEQYF.

This clonotype was detected only a few times. The chain couples TRBV12-3 or TRBV12-4 to TRBJ1-5, with D tentatively TRBD1 (6 bases). The V and J ends lost 5 bases and 3 bases respectively, with 17 bases between them. The length of the CDR3 is 16 residues. The CDR3 loop is CASSPEGQFPNQPQHF. The CDR3 coding sequence is TGTGCCAGCAGTCCAGAAGGACAGTTCCCCAATCAGCCCCAGCATTTT.

This clonotype has just a few counts. The chain is built from TRBV7-8 and TRBJ2-4, with 7 bases lining up with TRBD1. The length of the CDR3 is 17 residues. Germline trimming cut 0 bases from V and 1 base from J; bases unmatched to any gene: 6. Germline CDR1 reads SGHVS; CDR2 reads FQNEAQ. The CDR3 DNA is TGTGCCAGCAGCTTAGCCCCGGGCAGGGGGGCCAAAAACATTCAGTACTTC. Encoded protein: CASSLAPGRGAKNIQYF. The full variable domain, in which reference TRBV7-8 and TRBJ2-4 provide the parts outside the CDR3, is GAGVSQSPRYKVAKRGQDVALRCDPISGHVSLFWYQQALGQGPEFLTYFQNEAQLDKSGLPSDRFFAERPEGSVSTLKIQRTQQEDSAVYLCASSLAPGRGAKNIQYFGAGTRLSVL.

This chain joins TRBV6-5 and TRBJ2-1; no definite D call. Near its end, the DNA agrees better with TRBJ2-7, so the J call may be wrong. In germline, CDR1 is MNHEY, CDR2 SVGAGI. This CDR3 has 14 amino acids. The CDR3 DNA reads as TGTGCCAGCAGTTACAGCCCCCAAGGGTACGAGCAGTACTTC. It specifies CASSYSPQGYEQYF.

The chain joins TRBV11-2 to TRBJ2-3; the match to TRBD2 covers 15 bases. The junction had 18 bases not matched to a gene; V was cut back by 5 bases and J by 3 bases. CDR1 is SGHAT, CDR2 FQNNGV, per germline. The CDR3 is 21 residues long. The CDR3 reads CASSPSPGLAGGSIRTDTQYF. CDR3 DNA: TGTGCCAGCAGCCCCAGTCCGGGACTAGCGGGGGGTAGTATAAGGACAGATACGCAGTATTTT.